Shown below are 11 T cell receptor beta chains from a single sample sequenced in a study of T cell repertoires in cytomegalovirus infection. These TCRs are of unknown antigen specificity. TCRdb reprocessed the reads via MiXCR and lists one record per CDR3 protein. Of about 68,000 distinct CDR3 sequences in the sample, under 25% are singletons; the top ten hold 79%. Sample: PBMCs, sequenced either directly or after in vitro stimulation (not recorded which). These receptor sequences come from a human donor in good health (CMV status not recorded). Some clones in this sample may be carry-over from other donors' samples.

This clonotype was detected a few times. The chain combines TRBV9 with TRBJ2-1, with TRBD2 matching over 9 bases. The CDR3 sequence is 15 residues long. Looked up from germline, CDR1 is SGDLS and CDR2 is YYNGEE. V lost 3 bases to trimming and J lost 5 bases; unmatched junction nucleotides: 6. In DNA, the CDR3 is TGTGCCAGCAGCGGTAGCGGGAGTGGACACAATGAGCAGTTCTTC. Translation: CASSGSGSGHNEQFF.

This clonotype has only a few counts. The CDR3 nucleotides read TGTGCCAGCAGATGGGGGGTTGCTGGGGCCAACGTCCTGACTTTC. Encoded protein: CASRWGVAGANVLTF. V gene TRBV12-3 or TRBV12-4 combines with J gene TRBJ2-6; D may be TRBD2 (6 bases). V was clipped by 6 bases and J by 2 bases, with 11 bases between them. The CDR3 loop spans 15 amino acids.

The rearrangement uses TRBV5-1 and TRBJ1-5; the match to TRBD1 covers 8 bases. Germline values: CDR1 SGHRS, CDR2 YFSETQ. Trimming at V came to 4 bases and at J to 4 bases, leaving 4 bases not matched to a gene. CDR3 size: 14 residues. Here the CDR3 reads CASSPGGQNQPQHF. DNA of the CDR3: TGCGCCAGCAGCCCAGGGGGCCAAAATCAGCCCCAGCATTTT.

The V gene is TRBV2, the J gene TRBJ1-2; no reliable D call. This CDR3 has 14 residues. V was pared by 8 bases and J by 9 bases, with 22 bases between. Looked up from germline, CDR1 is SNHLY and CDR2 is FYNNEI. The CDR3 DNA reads TGTGCCAGCCAAACCCCCAGGCTGGTGGTTCGCTACACCTTC. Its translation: CASQTPRLVVRYTF.

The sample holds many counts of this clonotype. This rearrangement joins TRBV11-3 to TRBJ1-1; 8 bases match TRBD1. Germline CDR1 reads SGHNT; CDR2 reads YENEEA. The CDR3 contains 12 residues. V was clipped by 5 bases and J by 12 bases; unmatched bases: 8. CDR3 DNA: TGTGCCAGCAGCGGTGACAGGGGTCGAACTTTCTTT. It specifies CASSGDRGRTFF.

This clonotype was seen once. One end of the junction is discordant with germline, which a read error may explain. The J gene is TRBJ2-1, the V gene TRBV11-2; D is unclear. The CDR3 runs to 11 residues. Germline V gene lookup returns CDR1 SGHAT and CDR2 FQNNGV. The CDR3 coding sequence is TGTGCCAGCAGCGTCGTAAATGAGCAGTCCTTC. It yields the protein CASSVVNEQSF.

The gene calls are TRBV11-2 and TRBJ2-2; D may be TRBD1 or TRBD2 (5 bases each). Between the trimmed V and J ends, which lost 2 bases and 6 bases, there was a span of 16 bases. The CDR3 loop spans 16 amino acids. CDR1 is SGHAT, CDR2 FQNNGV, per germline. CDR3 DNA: TGTGCCAGCAGCTTAAATACGGGGCCGCCCTCCGGGGAGCTGTTTTTT. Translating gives CASSLNTGPPSGELFF.

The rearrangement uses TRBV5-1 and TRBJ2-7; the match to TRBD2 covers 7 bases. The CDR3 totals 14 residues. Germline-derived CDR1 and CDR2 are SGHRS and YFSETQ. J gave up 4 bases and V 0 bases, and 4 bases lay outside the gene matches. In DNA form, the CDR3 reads TGCGCCAGCAGCTTGGACTGGGGGGGTTACGAGCAGTACTTC. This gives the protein CASSLDWGGYEQYF.

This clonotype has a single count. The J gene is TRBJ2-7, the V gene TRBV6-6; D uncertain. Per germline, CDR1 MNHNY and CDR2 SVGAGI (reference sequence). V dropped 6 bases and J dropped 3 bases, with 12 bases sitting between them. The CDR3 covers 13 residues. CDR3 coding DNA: TGTGCCAGCAGAACGTCGGCGAACTACGAGCAGTACGTC. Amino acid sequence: CASRTSANYEQYV.

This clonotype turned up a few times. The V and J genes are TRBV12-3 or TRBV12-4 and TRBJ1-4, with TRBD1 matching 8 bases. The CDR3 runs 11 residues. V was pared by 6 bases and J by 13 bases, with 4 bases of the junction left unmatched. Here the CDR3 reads CASSPGTGLFF. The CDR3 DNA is TGTGCCAGCAGCCCCGGGACAGGACTGTTTTTT.

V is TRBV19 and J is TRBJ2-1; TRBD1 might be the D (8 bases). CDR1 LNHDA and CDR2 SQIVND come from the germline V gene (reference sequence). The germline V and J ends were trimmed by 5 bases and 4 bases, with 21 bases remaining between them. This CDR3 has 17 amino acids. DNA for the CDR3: TGTGCCAGTAGTCAGGACAGGGCTAGCGGCTTTTACAATGAGCAGTTCTTC. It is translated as CASSQDRASGFYNEQFF.